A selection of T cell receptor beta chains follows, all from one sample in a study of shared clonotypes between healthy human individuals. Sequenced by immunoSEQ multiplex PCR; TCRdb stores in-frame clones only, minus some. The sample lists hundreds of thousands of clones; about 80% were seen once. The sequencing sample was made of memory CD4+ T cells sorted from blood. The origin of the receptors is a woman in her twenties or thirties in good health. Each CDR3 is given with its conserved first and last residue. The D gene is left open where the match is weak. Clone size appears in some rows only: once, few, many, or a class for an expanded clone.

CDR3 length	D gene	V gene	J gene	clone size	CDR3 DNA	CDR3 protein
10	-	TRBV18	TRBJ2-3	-	TGTGCCAGCTCTAGCGATACGCAGTATTTT	CASSSDTQYF
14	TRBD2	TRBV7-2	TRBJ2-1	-	TGTGCCAGCCGCGGGGGGGGTTCCTACAATGAGCAGTTCTTC	CASRGGGSYNEQFF
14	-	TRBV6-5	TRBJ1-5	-	TGTGCCAGCAGTTATGCTGGAGGGGTTCAGCCCCAGCATTTT	CASSYAGGVQPQHF
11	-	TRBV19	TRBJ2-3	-	TGTGCCAGCGGATCGGGGGTGACGCAGTATTTT	CASGSGVTQYF
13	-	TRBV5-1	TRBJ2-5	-	TGCGCCAGCAGTATCCAACCGGAAGAGACCCAGTACTTC	CASSIQPEETQYF
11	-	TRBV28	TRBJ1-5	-	TGTGCCAGCAGTCCCGATCAGCCCCAGCATTTT	CASSPDQPQHF
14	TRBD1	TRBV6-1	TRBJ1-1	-	TGTGCCAGCAGTGTCTCAGGGGGCTACACTGAAGCTTTCTTT	CASSVSGGYTEAFF
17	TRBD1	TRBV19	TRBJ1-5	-	TGTGCCAGTAGTTCATACTCCGGGACAGGGGCTTCGAGGGCCCAGCATTTT	CASSSYSGTGASRAQHF
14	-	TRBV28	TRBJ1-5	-	TGTGCCAGCAGTTCAAGTCAGGGAATCCAGCCCCAGCATTTT	CASSSSQGIQPQHF
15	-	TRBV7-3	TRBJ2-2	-	TGTGCCAGCAGCCATGGGACTGTCTGGACCGGGGAGCTGTTTTTT	CASSHGTVWTGELFF
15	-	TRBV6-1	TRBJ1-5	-	TGTGCCAGCGGAAGTTTGGCCAATAGCAATCAGCCCCAGCATTTT	CASGSLANSNQPQHF
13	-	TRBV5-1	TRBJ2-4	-	TGCGCCAGCAGCTTGGATGGAAAAAACATTCAGTACTTC	CASSLDGKNIQYF
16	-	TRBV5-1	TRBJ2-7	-	TGCGCCAGCAGCTTGGGGTTTTTGGCGGGCTCCTACGAGCAGTACTTC	CASSLGFLAGSYEQYF
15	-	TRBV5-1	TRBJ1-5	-	TGCGCCAGCAGCCCCGGCACTTACGGCAATCAGCCCCAGCATTTT	CASSPGTYGNQPQHF
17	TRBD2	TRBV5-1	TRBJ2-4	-	TGCGCCAGCAGCCTACCCCTAGCGGGAGAAGCCAAAAACATTCAGTACTTC	CASSLPLAGEAKNIQYF
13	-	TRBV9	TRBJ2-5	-	TGTGCCAGCAGCGTAGGCTTTACAGAGACCCAGTACTTC	CASSVGFTETQYF
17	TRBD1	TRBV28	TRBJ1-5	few	TGTGCCAGCATCCTAGGTTGGGACAGGCTAAAAAATCAGCCCCAGCATTTT	CASILGWDRLKNQPQHF
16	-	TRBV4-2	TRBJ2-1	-	TGTGCCAGCAGCCAAGAGGCTAGGCAGTCCTACAATGAGCAGTTCTTC	CASSQEARQSYNEQFF
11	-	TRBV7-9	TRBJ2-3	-	TGTGCCAGCAGCTTAAGTGATACGCAGTATTTT	CASSLSDTQYF
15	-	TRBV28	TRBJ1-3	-	TGTGCCAGCAGTTTACCCGGACAGTCTGGAAACACCATATATTTT	CASSLPGQSGNTIYF
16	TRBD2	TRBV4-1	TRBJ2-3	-	TGCGCCAGCAGCCAGGGGAGCGGGACCGTCACAGATACGCAGTATTTT	CASSQGSGTVTDTQYF
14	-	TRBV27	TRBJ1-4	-	TGTGCCAGCAGTCGGGGGGGACCTAATGAAAAACTGTTTTTT	CASSRGGPNEKLFF
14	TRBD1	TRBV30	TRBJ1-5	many	TGTGCCTGGTCAGGACAGGGGGCGGGACAGCCCCAGCATTTT	CAWSGQGAGQPQHF
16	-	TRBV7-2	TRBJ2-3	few	TGTGCCAGCAGCTTAGCGCGGCTCGGGGATACAGATACGCAGTATTTT	CASSLARLGDTDTQYF
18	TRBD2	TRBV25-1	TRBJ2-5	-	TGTGCCAGCAGTGCACCCACCCTAGCGGGAGGAAACCAAGAGACCCAGTACTTC	CASSAPTLAGGNQETQYF